This T cell receptor beta chain came from a study of identical twins. This clonotype was seen a handful of times. The antigen is undetermined. Germline loops: CDR1 SQVTM, CDR2 ANQGSEA. Trimming cost V 4 bases and J 5 bases; bases outside gene matches: 4. The CDR3 sequence is 13 residues long. General study results and limits: Monozygotic twin pairs showed more out-of-frame TCR alpha sharing than models estimated.

TCRdb passed the 5' RACE reads through MiXCR, listing each CDR3 protein once. The data hold roughly 290,000 distinct CDR3 sequences, with less than 9.5% observed a single time. These same data were also listed under a study on yellow fever vaccine responses in identical twins.

The specimen sequenced was CD8+ T cells sorted from blood. The sequence came from a woman aged 18-29 years in good health. The V and J genes are TRBV29-1 and TRBJ2-2; the match to TRBD1 covers 7 bases. As DNA, the CDR3 is TGCAGCGTTGGACAGGGAAGTACCGGGGAGCTGTTTTTT. It encodes CSVGQGSTGELFF.